This TCR beta chain derives from a study of blood T cell repertoires in COVID-19. At the level of the study: Italy, Spain and the United States were the sources of the convalescent and acute COVID-19 samples. PBMCs, B-cell-depleted T cells, or T cells were the source of the cDNA or gDNA that made up the material.

Germline CDR1 reads LNHDA; CDR2 reads SQIVND (reference sequence). V was clipped by 6 bases and J by 4 bases; unmatched bases: 5. This CDR3 region has 15 residues. Original processing methods: Using reference gene primer amplification, nucleated cell counts were estimated. Generated by immunoSEQ multiplex PCR, the TCRdb table keeps only in-frame clones and is missing some. The V and J calls and clone size are taken from that table; D and trimming were inferred from the DNA. The table lists 75,000 or so clones, roughly 86% of them singletons. This receptor was taken from a man aged 55-75 years with acute or convalescent COVID-19. The material sequenced was peripheral blood. The chain recombines TRBV19 with TRBJ2-3; 12 bases are a match to TRBD2. In nucleotides, the CDR3 is TGTGCCAGTAGAGAGACTAGCGGGGGCCCAGATACGCAGTATTTT. Translation gives CASRETSGGPDTQYF. The entire variable domain, with the rest obtained from reference TRBV19 and TRBJ2-3, is as follows: DGGITQSPKYLFRKEGQNVTLSCEQNLNHDAMYWYRQDPGQGLRLIYYSQIVNDFQKGDIAEGYSVSREKKESFPLTVTSAQKNPTAFYLCASRETSGGPDTQYFGPGTRLTVL.